Shown below are 22 T cell receptor beta chains from a single sample sequenced in a study of molecular identifiers for immune sequencing clone quantification. TCRdb called the PCR reads again in MiXCR, with one record for every CDR3 protein. The repertoire holds 400,000 to 600,000 distinct CDR3 sequences, about 25% seen once, with roughly 0.77% in the top ten. Sequencing used naive CD8+ T cells from blood, with Jurkat cell RNA spiked in. Stated subset: FACS-sorted CD8+CD4-CCR7+CD45RA+ naive T cells. Receptors originate from a human donor in good health. Some libraries in this study had Jurkat cell RNA spiked in.

This clonotype was seen a few times. The chain has TRBV29-1 and TRBJ2-1, with D tentatively TRBD1 (7 bases). Per germline, CDR1 SQVTM and CDR2 ANQGSEA. This CDR3 spans 12 amino acids. V was cut by 7 bases and J by 6 bases, with 13 bases left in between. The CDR3 DNA follows: TGCAGCGAGGAGGGACAGACCAATGAGCAGTTCTTC. This codes for CSEEGQTNEQFF.

The chain has TRBV7-2 and TRBJ1-1, with a tentative D call TRBD1 (6 bases). Germline V gene sequence: CDR1 SGHTA, CDR2 FQGNSA. The CDR3 covers 14 residues. Deletions cut 4 bases from V and 1 base from J, with 10 bases between. CDR3 sequence reads: CASSWGAGNTEAFF. The CDR3 DNA reads TGTGCCAGCAGCTGGGGGGCTGGGAACACTGAAGCTTTCTTT. Complete variable domain (other parts from reference TRBV7-2 and TRBJ1-1): GAGVSQSPSNKVTEKGKDVELRCDPISGHTALYWYRQSLGQGLEFLIYFQGNSAPDKSGLPSDRFSAERTGGSVSTLTIQRTQQEDSAVYLCASSWGAGNTEAFFGQGTRLTVV.

This clonotype appeared many times. This chain uses TRBV7-9 with TRBJ2-3, with D uncertain. In germline, CDR1 is SEHNR, CDR2 FQNEAQ (reference sequence). Trimming took off 0 bases at V and 4 bases at J, with 8 bases between the two ends. CDR3 size: 14 residues. Here the CDR3 reads CASSLAVQSDTQYF. CDR3 nucleotides: TGTGCCAGCAGCTTAGCTGTGCAGTCAGATACGCAGTATTTT.

The rearrangement joins TRBV27 to TRBJ2-2, with 7 bases aligning to TRBD2. The CDR3 extends over 13 amino acids. V lost 7 bases and J lost 5; bases outside the gene matches: 4. Looked up from germline, CDR1 is MNHEY and CDR2 is SMNVEV (reference sequence). The CDR3 protein is CASNGAGTGELFF. The CDR3, as DNA: TGTGCCAGCAATGGAGCGGGGACCGGGGAGCTGTTTTTT.

This clonotype showed up many times. The chain links TRBV7-2 to TRBJ1-5; D gene uncertain. The CDR3 extends over 14 amino acids. The V gene lost 0 bases and the J gene lost 0 bases, with 3 bases spanning the gap. CDR1 is SGHTA, CDR2 FQGNSA, per germline. As DNA, the CDR3 is TGTGCCAGCAGCTTAGCCACTAGCAATCAGCCCCAGCATTTT. Translated, it gives CASSLATSNQPQHF.

This clonotype was seen repeatedly, ten times or more. CDR3 nucleotide sequence: TGTGCCAGCAGCTTAGAGGGACTAGCGACGTACGAGCAGTACTTC. Protein: CASSLEGLATYEQYF. The V gene is TRBV7-2, the J gene TRBJ2-7; TRBD2 matches 10 bases. The CDR3 is 15 amino acids. Germline V gene data show CDR1 as SGHTA and CDR2 as FQGNSA. V was pared by 1 base and J by 4 bases, with 4 bases of the junction left unmatched.

This clonotype was counted only a few times. The J gene is TRBJ2-1, the V gene TRBV6-6; TRBD1 aligns across 8 bases. CDR3 length equals 17 residues. CDR1 is MNHNY and CDR2 is SVGAGI in the germline V gene (reference sequence). J lost 6 bases, V lost 3 bases, and 13 bases had no gene match. This CDR3 is CASSYTAGQVLGNEQFF. The CDR3 DNA follows: TGTGCCAGCAGTTATACGGCGGGACAGGTTCTTGGCAATGAGCAGTTCTTC.

Concerning this clonotype itself: This may come from a read error, since a much larger clone is one base off. The chain combines TRBV19 with TRBJ1-5; D not resolved. The CDR3 has 12 amino acids. Germline CDR1 is LNHDA and CDR2 is SQIVND (reference sequence). Here the CDR3 DNA reads TGTGCCAGAAGTACGGGGTACCAGCCCCAGCATTTT. Its protein is CARSTGYQPQHF.

As for this clonotype: A much larger clone differs from this one at a single base, so this may be a read error. The chain uses TRBV12-3 or TRBV12-4 and TRBJ2-2, with 12 bases that match TRBD1. This CDR3 has 19 amino acids. The CDR3 spells CAGSSEGTGGARNTGELFF. As DNA, the CDR3 is TGTGCCGGCAGCTCAGAGGGGACAGGGGGCGCGAGGAACACCGGGGAGCTGTTTTTT.

The chain is built from TRBV6-5 and TRBJ2-1; D unresolved. The V gene's germline CDR1 is MNHEY and CDR2 SVGAGI. V lost 0 bases, J lost 8 bases, and 14 bases lay in between. This CDR3 comprises 15 residues. CDR3 in amino acids: CASSYSPDPADEQFF. The DNA for the CDR3 is TGTGCCAGCAGTTACTCCCCGGACCCCGCCGATGAGCAGTTCTTC.

Many counts were recorded for this clonotype. The chain carries TRBV20-1 and TRBJ2-3; 14 bases are a match to TRBD2. The germline V gene has CDR1 DFQATT and CDR2 SNEGSKA (reference sequence). The CDR3 is 20 amino acids. With V trimmed by 3 bases and J by 2 bases, 16 bases remained unmatched. CDR3 nucleotides: TGCAGTGCTAGGGAAACTCCGGGACTAGCGGGAGATGGGCCCACAGATACGCAGTATTTT. This sequence encodes CSARETPGLAGDGPTDTQYF.

A few counts support this clonotype. The chain uses TRBV27 and TRBJ2-7; no reliable D call. The V gene lost 4 bases and the J gene lost 0 bases, with 7 bases spanning the gap. The CDR3 sequence is 13 residues long. Germline-derived CDR1 and CDR2 are MNHEY and SMNVEV (reference sequence). The CDR3 nucleotides read TGTGCCAGCAGTTACACACTCTCCTACGAGCAGTACTTC. Protein product: CASSYTLSYEQYF.

With regard to this clonotype: Just one base apart from a much larger clone, this may be a read error. The chain joins TRBV12-3 or TRBV12-4 to TRBJ2-3; perhaps TRBD2 as D (5 bases). This CDR3 is built from 14 residues. DNA of the CDR3: TGTGCCAGCAGCCCTAGCCCCAACACAGATATGCAGTATTTT. This codes for CASSPSPNTDMQYF.

This clonotype has ten or more counts. CDR3 sequence (DNA): TGCGCCAGCAGCTTCCATGGGACAGGGAGGTACACTGAAGCTTTCTTT. The encoded protein is CASSFHGTGRYTEAFF. This chain uses TRBV5-1 with TRBJ1-1, with TRBD1 identical over 9 bases. The CDR3 is 16 residues long. The junction had 8 bases not matched to a gene; V was cut back by 2 bases and J by 3 bases. From germline, CDR1 is SGHRS and CDR2 YFSETQ.

The sample holds many counts of this clonotype. This chain uses TRBV6-7 with TRBJ2-3; 7 positions agree with TRBD2. TRBV6-7 has ORF status, its function being uncertain. The length of the CDR3 is 16 residues. J was trimmed by 2 bases and V by 2 bases; bases with no gene match: 7. The CDR3 protein is CASSYPAGWATDTQYF. The CDR3 bases are TGTGCCAGCAGTTACCCAGCGGGGTGGGCCACAGATACGCAGTATTTT.

This clonotype was counted only a few times. The V call is TRBV13, the J call TRBJ1-2; D is undetermined. The CDR3 totals 12 residues. V shed 5 bases and J shed 5 bases, with 9 bases lying between them. CDR1 and CDR2 from the germline V gene are PRHDT and FYEKMQ (reference sequence). The CDR3: CASSAGPYGYTF. The CDR3 DNA reads TGTGCCAGCAGCGCTGGACCATATGGCTACACCTTC.

The J gene is TRBJ2-5, the V gene TRBV9, with TRBD1 matching over 7 bases. V dropped 3 bases and J dropped 3; count of bases not matched to a gene: 5. The CDR3 has 14 residues. CDR1 SGDLS and CDR2 YYNGEE come from the germline V gene. The CDR3 is CASSEWDREETQYF. The CDR3 DNA reads TGTGCCAGCAGCGAGTGGGACAGAGAAGAGACCCAGTACTTC.

This clonotype appeared many times. This chain links TRBV4-1 with TRBJ2-1; maybe TRBD1 (5 bases). The germline CDR1 and CDR2 sequences are MGHRA and YSYEKL. Trimming shortened V by 0 bases and J by 0 bases, and 9 bases separated the two germline ends. The CDR3 totals 16 residues. CDR3 sequence reads: CASSQDPGPSYNEQFF. Here the CDR3 DNA reads TGCGCCAGCAGCCAAGATCCAGGGCCCTCCTACAATGAGCAGTTCTTC.

This clonotype was found a few times. J is TRBJ2-7 and V is TRBV9; TRBD1 agrees at 7 bases. CDR3 length: 14 amino acids. V lost 3 bases, J lost 1 base, and 4 bases stayed unmatched. Germline lookup yields CDR1 SGDLS and CDR2 YYNGEE. CDR3 sequence: CASSARDSSYEQYF. For the CDR3, the DNA is TGTGCCAGCAGCGCGAGGGACAGTTCCTACGAGCAGTACTTC.

This clonotype was found a few times. V is TRBV5-1 and J is TRBJ2-3; 7 bases match TRBD1. The CDR3 is 16 residues long. Germline loops: CDR1 SGHRS, CDR2 YFSETQ. Losses at the gene ends were 0 bases for V and 4 bases for J; bases not matched to a gene: 8. The CDR3 sequence: CASSLGQGTSADTQYF. CDR3 coding DNA: TGCGCCAGCAGCTTGGGACAGGGTACCTCGGCAGATACGCAGTATTTT.

Note on this clonotype: A read error may be the cause here, since a much bigger clone is one base away. The V call is TRBV4-3, the J call TRBJ1-2, with D unclear. The germline V gene has CDR1 LGHNA and CDR2 YSLEER. The CDR3 is 13 residues long. The CDR3 bases are TGCGCCCGCAGCCATATAAGTAACTATGGCTACACCTTC. This codes for CARSHISNYGYTF.

This clonotype was seen more than once but under ten times. The CDR3 region has the DNA TGTGCCAGCAGTTACATCCCAGCGGGGGACAAACAAGAGACCCAGTACTTC. This encodes CASSYIPAGDKQETQYF. V and J are TRBV6-2 or TRBV6-3 and TRBJ2-5; 8 nucleotides match TRBD2. V gave up 2 bases and J gave up 2 bases; unmatched junction bases: 10. This CDR3 region has 17 residues. Germline lookup yields CDR1 MNHEY and CDR2 SVGEGT.